Each of the 8 T cell receptor beta chains below was sequenced from the same sample in a study of cytomegalovirus exposure and HLA in healthy donors. 60 Vbeta and 13 Jbeta primers were used in PCR. This table comes from immunoSEQ multiplex PCR, and its TCRdb copy is limited to in-frame clones, with some not included. This table holds 150,000 to 200,000 clones, 60% to 85% found once. The specimen was PBMCs. These TCRs come from a female donor in good health and CMV-seronegative.

In DNA form, the CDR3 reads TGTGCCAGCAGTCTTAACGGACAGGGGGTCGAGCAGTACTTC. The encoded protein is CASSLNGQGVEQYF. This rearrangement joins TRBV2 to TRBJ2-5; 10 nucleotides line up with TRBD1. TRBJ2-7 matches the DNA end more closely, so the J call is doubtful. The CDR3 totals 14 residues. Germline V CDR1 and CDR2: SNHLY, FYNNEI.

This sequence joins TRBV9 and TRBJ2-1, with D uncertain. CDR3 length: 12 residues. V lost 4 bases and J lost 4, with 6 bases in between. Per germline, CDR1 SGDLS and CDR2 YYNGEE. CDR3 DNA: TGTGCCAGCAGCCCAGGTTACAATGAGCAGTTCTTC. Translation gives CASSPGYNEQFF.

The chain employs TRBV18 and TRBJ2-4, with 11 nucleotides matching TRBD2. CDR3 size: 19 residues. With V trimmed by 3 bases and J by 7 bases, 17 bases remained unmatched. The germline V gene encodes CDR1 KGHSH and CDR2 LQKENI. Here the CDR3 reads CASSPTTGTSGGGTNIQYF. The CDR3 DNA is TGTGCCAGCTCACCTACAACCGGGACTAGCGGAGGAGGGACGAACATTCAGTACTTC.

The chain combines TRBV7-6 with TRBJ1-1; 9 bases match TRBD1. J gave up 8 bases and V 5 bases, and 12 bases lay outside the gene matches. The CDR3 loop spans 15 amino acids. Germline loops: CDR1 SGHVS, CDR2 FNYEAQ. The CDR3 is CASSMDGTGLTEAFF. CDR3 nucleotides: TGTGCCAGCAGCATGGACGGGACAGGGCTAACCGAAGCTTTCTTT.

The V and J genes are TRBV9 and TRBJ2-3; TRBD2 matches 12 bases. There are 18 residues in the CDR3. Germline V gives CDR1 SGDLS, CDR2 YYNGEE. Trimming took 1 base from V and 5 from J; bases not matched to a gene: 11. In DNA, the CDR3 is TGTGCCAGCAGCGTAACCCCACTAGCGGGGGGACCGGAAGATACGCAGTATTTT. Its protein product is CASSVTPLAGGPEDTQYF.

A remark on this clone: This sample also contains other DNA sequences that code for the same CDR3. The gene calls are TRBV7-2 and TRBJ2-5, with D uncertain. V gave up 1 base and J gave up 1 base, with 7 bases separating them. CDR1 SGHTA and CDR2 FQGNSA come from the germline V gene. This CDR3 has 14 residues. This CDR3 is CASSLGLAQETQYF. CDR3 coding DNA: TGTGCCAGCAGCTTAGGACTGGCCCAAGAGACCCAGTACTTC.

The chain uses TRBV7-3 and TRBJ2-3, with 13 positions matching TRBD2. This CDR3 comprises 22 residues. The germline V gene has CDR1 SGHTA and CDR2 FQGTGA. V dropped 2 bases and J dropped 2; count of bases not matched to a gene: 19. CDR3 residues: CASSLLIGTSGREGEPTDTQYF. In DNA, the CDR3 is TGTGCCAGCAGCTTATTAATCGGCACTAGCGGGAGGGAGGGCGAGCCCACAGATACGCAGTATTTT.

This clone has only one observation. V and J are TRBV9 and TRBJ2-4; a possible D gene is TRBD2 (6 bases). This CDR3 region has 13 residues. Per the germline V gene, CDR1 is SGDLS and CDR2 is YYNGEE. V was clipped by 4 bases and J by 9 bases, with 14 bases between them. The CDR3 loop is CASSWRGDAIQYF. Written as DNA, the CDR3 is TGTGCCAGCAGCTGGCGCGGGGACGCCATTCAGTACTTC.